This TCR beta chain was identified in a study of radiation and T cells in renal cell carcinoma. Germline V CDR1 and CDR2: LNHDA, SQIVND (reference sequence). This CDR3 spans 15 amino acids. V shed 2 bases, J shed 4 bases, and the junction held 2 bases outside the gene matches. Time point meaning: blood 4 weeks post-SBRT, at nephrectomy. As for treatment: 15 Gy SBRT to primary tumor, nephrectomy 4 weeks later. The repertoire was sequenced with immunoSEQ multiplex PCR; TCRdb's copy has only in-frame clones and lacks some. Of 97,000 or so clones listed, 75% to 85% are singletons. This TCR derives from a man between 60 and 75 years old with renal cell carcinoma. The material was blood, obtained from a patient whose treatment included radiotherapy and nephrectomy. This chain connects TRBV19 to TRBJ2-7; 13 bases align to TRBD2. The CDR3 loop reads CASSITSGRVYEQYF. In DNA form, the CDR3 reads TGTGCCAGTAGTATAACTAGCGGGAGGGTGTACGAGCAGTACTTC.